Below are 32 T cell receptor beta chains sequenced from a single sample in a study of T cells in Graves' hyperthyroidism and ophthalmopathy (dated by TCRdb to about 2019). The library was generated by multiplex PCR. The listed sequencing device is Illumina HiSeq 2000. The TCR beta CDR3 regions were amplified from RNA transcripts. The first round of RT-PCR for the TCR CDR3 was performed with the HTBI primer set and the Qiagen OneStep RT-PCR kit. TCRdb reprocessing: public reads trimmed at Q25 with fastp, clones called with MiXCR, in-frame beta chains kept. CDR3 protein sequences are deduplicated, and each keeps its most common genes and DNA. Recorded for this sample are 300,000 to 400,000 distinct CDR3 sequences; roughly 18% of them occurred a single time. The ten largest clones take up roughly 49% of the sample. Sequencing was done on a sample of blood. The origin of the receptors is a woman in her fifties or sixties with Graves' hyperthyroidism.

This clonotype has ten or more counts. The rearrangement joins TRBV12-3 or TRBV12-4 to TRBJ1-5, with D tentatively TRBD1 (5 bases). The V gene lost 2 bases and the J gene lost 0 bases, with 11 bases spanning the gap. The CDR3 is made up of 16 amino acids. CDR3 amino acids: CASSLLSGYSNQPQHF. CDR3 nucleotides: TGTGCCAGCAGTTTATTGTCAGGGTATAGCAATCAGCCCCAGCATTTT.

The chain uses TRBV19 and TRBJ1-2; 10 bases are shared with TRBD1. This CDR3 is 17 amino acids long. Germline V gives CDR1 LNHDA, CDR2 SQIVND (reference sequence). The V and J ends lost 5 bases and 0 bases, in that order; junction bases with no gene match: 9. The CDR3: CASSSSTGGRTNYGYTF. DNA of the CDR3: TGTGCCAGTAGTTCCTCGACAGGGGGCCGGACTAACTATGGCTACACCTTC. The full variable domain, its missing parts supplied by reference TRBV19 and TRBJ1-2, is DGGITQSPKYLFRKEGQNVTLSCEQNLNHDAMYWYRQDPGQGLRLIYYSQIVNDFQKGDIAEGYSVSREKKESFPLTVTSAQKNPTAFYLCASSSSTGGRTNYGYTFGSGTRLTVV.

The V and J genes are TRBV7-2 and TRBJ2-1; 9 nucleotides line up with TRBD2. V trimming: 11 bases; J trimming: 7 bases; junction bases outside the gene matches: 6. CDR1 and CDR2 from the germline V gene are SGHTA and FQGNSA. The CDR3 totals 12 residues. The CDR3, as DNA: TGTGCCTCGAGCGGGGGGAGAAATGAGCAGTTCTTC. It translates to CASSGGRNEQFF.

The V and J genes are TRBV9 and TRBJ1-5, with 7 positions matching TRBD1. CDR3 length equals 15 residues. V lost 1 base to trimming and J lost 6 bases; unmatched junction nucleotides: 7. Germline V gene data show CDR1 as SGDLS and CDR2 as YYNGEE. CDR3 in DNA: TGTGCCAGCAGCGTACCGGGACAGCGACGTCAGCCCCAGCATTTT. Its translation is CASSVPGQRRQPQHF.

There are many counts of this clonotype. V gene TRBV2 combines with J gene TRBJ1-2; 7 positions agree with TRBD1. Germline CDR1 reads SNHLY; CDR2 reads FYNNEI. V lost 8 bases, J lost 4 bases, and 7 bases stayed unmatched. There are 13 residues in the CDR3. Here the CDR3 reads CASSGGIGYGYTF. In nucleotides, the CDR3 is TGTGCCAGCTCAGGGGGAATAGGCTATGGCTACACCTTC.

The sample holds one count of this clonotype. No conserved phenylalanine or tryptophan is present at the end of the CDR3, so a read error is the likely explanation. The V and J genes are TRBV12-3 or TRBV12-4 and TRBJ2-1; D is possibly TRBD2 (6 bases). The length of the CDR3 is 12 residues. V was trimmed by 3 bases and J by 8 bases, leaving 8 bases between them. The CDR3 reads CASSFTGDEQFS. In nucleotides, the CDR3 is TGTGCCAGCAGTTTTACGGGGGATGAGCAGTTCTCC.

This clonotype was counted between two and nine times. The gene calls are TRBV7-9 and TRBJ2-4, with 8 bases lining up with TRBD1. Germline CDR1 SEHNR, CDR2 FQNEAQ (reference sequence). V lost 1 base and J lost 1; bases outside the gene matches: 9. The CDR3 consists of 18 residues. CDR3 coding DNA: TGTGCCAGCAGCTTAGTTGTGGGGACAGGCGCCGCCAAAAACATTCAGTACTTC. Amino acid sequence: CASSLVVGTGAAKNIQYF.

The chain joins TRBV7-2 to TRBJ1-1; 8 nucleotides line up with TRBD1. Germline lookup yields CDR1 SGHTA and CDR2 FQGNSA. The CDR3 spans 17 residues. The J segment lost 4 bases and the V segment lost 5 bases, leaving 15 bases of the junction unmatched. CDR3 bases: TGTGCCAGCAGCCCCCGGACAGGGAACGATTTGAGCACTGAAGCTTTCTTT. Its protein product is CASSPRTGNDLSTEAFF. The whole variable domain, filled in from reference TRBV7-2 and TRBJ1-1, reads GAGVSQSPSNKVTEKGKDVELRCDPISGHTALYWYRQSLGQGLEFLIYFQGNSAPDKSGLPSDRFSAERTGGSVSTLTIQRTQQEDSAVYLCASSPRTGNDLSTEAFFGQGTRLTVV.

The rearrangement uses TRBV18 and TRBJ2-1, with D perhaps given as TRBD1 or TRBD2 (7 bases each). Germline CDR1 and CDR2: KGHSH and LQKENI. The CDR3 totals 15 residues. Trimming took 3 bases from V and 7 from J, leaving 16 bases between them. CDR3 sequence: CASSPLQGEGNEQFF. In DNA, the CDR3 is TGTGCCAGCTCACCGTTGCAGGGGGAGGGAAATGAGCAGTTCTTC.

This clonotype was detected many times. The chain carries TRBV7-2 and TRBJ1-1; a possible D gene is TRBD1 (5 bases). CDR3 length: 13 residues. V was shortened by 0 bases and J by 5 bases, with 7 bases between the two germline ends. The germline CDR1 and CDR2 sequences are SGHTA and FQGNSA. The CDR3 sequence: CASSLAQGTEAFF. CDR3 DNA: TGTGCCAGCAGCTTAGCGCAGGGTACTGAAGCTTTCTTT. The whole variable domain, filled in from reference TRBV7-2 and TRBJ1-1, reads GAGVSQSPSNKVTEKGKDVELRCDPISGHTALYWYRQSLGQGLEFLIYFQGNSAPDKSGLPSDRFSAERTGGSVSTLTIQRTQQEDSAVYLCASSLAQGTEAFFGQGTRLTVV.

The CDR3 region has the DNA TGTGCCAGCAGGGGACTAGCGGGATCTGAGCAGTTCTTC. It codes for CASRGLAGSEQFF. This chain connects TRBV9 to TRBJ2-1; 13 bases agree with TRBD2. The CDR3 totals 13 residues. Germline V gene lookup returns CDR1 SGDLS and CDR2 YYNGEE. V shed 5 bases and J 9 bases; nucleotides not matched to a gene: 2.

In this sample, this clonotype turned up many times. The chain links TRBV11-2 to TRBJ1-3; no clear D. CDR3 length equals 15 residues. CDR1 and CDR2 from the germline V gene are SGHAT and FQNNGV. With 5 bases removed from V and 2 bases from J, the gap between germline ends came to 13 bases. This CDR3 reads CASSLQPLAGNTIYF. The CDR3 DNA reads TGTGCCAGCAGCCTACAGCCCCTCGCTGGAAACACCATATATTTT. Full variable domain (remainder filled in from reference TRBV11-2 and TRBJ1-3): EAGVAQSPRYKIIEKRQSVAFWCNPISGHATLYWYQQILGQGPKLLIQFQNNGVVDDSQLPKDRFSAERLKGVDSTLKIQPAKLEDSAVYLCASSLQPLAGNTIYFGEGSWLTVV.

The rearrangement joins TRBV3-1 to TRBJ1-2; TRBD1 matches 8 bases. V dropped 7 bases and J dropped 8; count of bases not matched to a gene: 9. This CDR3 is 13 amino acids long. Germline values: CDR1 LGHDT, CDR2 YNNKEL (reference sequence). The CDR3 DNA follows: TGTGCCAGCAACCTCCAGGGGGCGGAAGGCTACACCTTC. It is translated as CASNLQGAEGYTF.

CDR3 coding DNA: TGTGCCAGCAGCGTAGACTTTGCGGGAGCGGGGAATACGCAGTATTTT. This codes for CASSVDFAGAGNTQYF. The V call is TRBV7-2, the J call TRBJ2-3; TRBD2 matches at 7 bases. Germline lookup yields CDR1 SGHTA and CDR2 FQGNSA. This CDR3 comprises 16 residues. With 5 bases clipped from V and 7 bases from J, the junction kept 15 bases outside the gene matches. Using reference TRBV7-2 and TRBJ2-3 for the parts outside the CDR3, the full variable domain is GAGVSQSPSNKVTEKGKDVELRCDPISGHTALYWYRQSLGQGLEFLIYFQGNSAPDKSGLPSDRFSAERTGGSVSTLTIQRTQQEDSAVYLCASSVDFAGAGNTQYFGPGTRLTVL.

There are a few counts of this clonotype. The chain joins TRBV4-1 to TRBJ2-1; possible D gene TRBD1, 7 bases. Germline CDR1 is MGHRA and CDR2 is YSYEKL. V lost 4 bases and J 8 bases, leaving 15 bases between the germline ends. The CDR3 is made up of 14 amino acids. The CDR3 nucleotides read TGCGCCAGCAGCCGGGACTGGCAGGGGGATGAGCAGTTCTTC. This encodes CASSRDWQGDEQFF.

This clonotype has a count of ten or more. The chain recombines TRBV5-1 with TRBJ1-6; no clear D gene. The CDR3 totals 13 residues. CDR1 is SGHRS and CDR2 is YFSETQ in the germline V gene. V lost 0 bases, J lost 7 bases, and 5 bases lay in between. CDR3 loop: CASSLGSNSPLHF. For the CDR3, the DNA is TGCGCCAGCAGCTTGGGGTCCAATTCACCCCTCCACTTT.

This clonotype was picked up many times. The genes are TRBV28 and TRBJ1-1; D uncertain. The CDR3 loop spans 12 amino acids. The ends were cut back, 6 bases at V and 3 bases at J, with 8 bases in the middle. The germline V gene encodes CDR1 MDHEN and CDR2 SYDVKM. CDR3 DNA sequence: TGTGCCAGCAGGGCTCCGGACACTGAAGCTTTCTTT. Translation: CASRAPDTEAFF.

The CDR3 protein is CASTRASSTDTQYF. CDR3 coding DNA: TGTGCCAGTACACGGGCCTCTAGCACAGATACGCAGTATTTT. This chain links TRBV19 with TRBJ2-3; D remains ambiguous. V lost 7 bases and J 0 bases, leaving 11 bases between the germline ends. Germline V gene sequence: CDR1 LNHDA, CDR2 SQIVND (reference sequence). The CDR3 sequence is 14 residues long.

This clonotype was seen only a few times. This may be a read error, as it is one base from a much larger clone. V and J are TRBV7-2 and TRBJ2-3, with 9 bases aligning to TRBD2. V lost 5 bases and J lost 3; bases outside the gene matches: 3. The CDR3 has 14 residues. Germline CDR1 is SGHTA and CDR2 is FQGNSA. The CDR3 sequence: CTSSVGLATDTQYF. In DNA form, the CDR3 reads TGTACCAGCAGCGTCGGACTAGCGACAGATACGCAGTATTTT.

This clonotype was found many times. CDR3 nucleotides: TGTGCCAGCAGCTTAAGGCCGGGAGAGCCAAAGGCCTACGAGCAGTACTTC. It encodes CASSLRPGEPKAYEQYF. J is TRBJ2-7 and V is TRBV11-2, with a weak D call TRBD2 (6 bases). Germline V gene sequence: CDR1 SGHAT, CDR2 FQNNGV. There are 17 residues in the CDR3. Trimming took 2 bases from V and 2 from J, leaving 19 bases between them.

The chain combines TRBV5-6 with TRBJ2-7; D is uncertain. Per the germline V gene, CDR1 is SGHDT and CDR2 is YYEEEE. V lost 2 bases to trimming and J lost 4 bases, with 19 bases between them. CDR3 size: 16 residues. CDR3 region: CASSFTARAGVYEQYV. The CDR3 DNA is TGTGCCAGCAGCTTTACTGCCCGAGCAGGAGTATACGAGCAGTACGTC.

The sample holds many counts of this clonotype. V usage is TRBV13 and J usage is TRBJ2-7; 8 bases are shared with TRBD2. V gave up 5 bases and J gave up 0 bases; unmatched junction bases: 15. CDR3 length: 18 amino acids. Germline V CDR1 and CDR2: PRHDT, FYEKMQ (reference sequence). The chain's CDR3 is CASSPYRGAGELSYEQYF. CDR3 nucleotide sequence: TGTGCCAGCAGCCCGTACCGGGGAGCGGGGGAGCTCTCCTACGAGCAGTACTTC.

This clonotype has ten or more counts. V and J are TRBV11-2 and TRBJ2-1; TRBD2 aligns across 9 bases. CDR3 length: 16 amino acids. Germline-derived CDR1 and CDR2 are SGHAT and FQNNGV. With V trimmed by 6 bases and J by 2 bases, 8 bases remained unmatched. The CDR3 loop is CASSKLAGPPYNEQFF. The CDR3 DNA is TGTGCCAGCAGTAAACTAGCGGGCCCCCCCTACAATGAGCAGTTCTTC.

This clonotype was counted between two and nine times. CDR3 sequence (DNA): TGCAGCGTTGAACCAGGGTTGCCGAACACTGAAGCTTTCTTT. Protein: CSVEPGLPNTEAFF. J is TRBJ1-1 and V is TRBV29-1, with TRBD1 as a possible D gene (5 bases). Per the germline V gene, CDR1 is SQVTM and CDR2 is ANQGSEA. CDR3 length equals 14 residues. V gave up 2 bases and J gave up 1 base, with 11 bases separating them.

This clonotype was detected many times. The chain recombines TRBV7-8 with TRBJ2-3, with 13 bases aligning to TRBD2. This CDR3 has 17 amino acids. Germline V lookup: CDR1 SGHVS, CDR2 FQNEAQ. The ends lost 7 bases at V and 0 bases at J; junction bases unmatched: 7. CDR3 protein: CASTPGTSGESTDTQYF. Here the CDR3 DNA reads TGTGCCAGCACCCCCGGGACTAGCGGGGAAAGCACAGATACGCAGTATTTT.

This clonotype was counted only a few times. The J gene is TRBJ2-5, the V gene TRBV6-6; TRBD2 matches 10 bases. Germline values: CDR1 MNHNY, CDR2 SVGAGI (reference sequence). The CDR3 loop spans 16 amino acids. V lost 0 bases to trimming and J lost 1 base; unmatched junction nucleotides: 2. The chain's CDR3 is CASSYSGTSVQETQYF. The CDR3 bases are TGTGCCAGCAGTTACTCTGGGACTAGCGTCCAAGAGACCCAGTACTTC.

The chain links TRBV7-2 to TRBJ1-5; a weak D match, TRBD1 (5 bases). Trimming removed 5 bases at V and 6 bases at J, with 8 bases between. There are 12 residues in the CDR3. Looked up from germline, CDR1 is SGHTA and CDR2 is FQGNSA. The DNA of the CDR3 is TGTGCCAGCAGCAGGGGAGCTCAGCCCCAGCATTTT. Protein: CASSRGAQPQHF.

This clonotype occurred many times. The rearrangement joins TRBV7-6 to TRBJ2-5; 9 bases map to TRBD2. CDR1 and CDR2 from the germline V gene are SGHVS and FNYEAQ. J lost 5 bases, V lost 0 bases, and 4 bases had no gene match. The CDR3 sequence is 15 residues long. The CDR3 coding sequence is TGTGCCAGCAGCTTAGCTAGCGGGGGTCGGGAGACCCAGTACTTC. This encodes CASSLASGGRETQYF.

This clonotype was counted at least ten times. This chain links TRBV20-1 with TRBJ2-7; D might be TRBD2 (6 bases). The CDR3 sequence is 13 residues long. Trimming took 6 bases from V and 0 from J, leaving 12 bases between them. The germline V gene has CDR1 DFQATT and CDR2 SNEGSKA (reference sequence). The CDR3 sequence is CSADYRSSYEQYF. The DNA for the CDR3 is TGCAGTGCGGACTACAGGAGCTCCTACGAGCAGTACTTC.

The table lists this clonotype with many counts. CDR3 amino acids: CSAGQGRGGYTF. Written as DNA, the CDR3 is TGCAGCGCCGGACAGGGGAGAGGTGGCTACACCTTC. This chain connects TRBV29-1 to TRBJ1-2; TRBD1 agrees at 9 bases. Germline CDR1 is SQVTM and CDR2 is ANQGSEA. The CDR3 spans 12 residues. The V and J ends lost 7 bases and 7 bases, in that order; junction bases with no gene match: 7.

On this clonotype: The conserved closing phenylalanine or tryptophan is absent in this CDR3, likely reflecting a read error. This chain links TRBV28 with TRBJ2-5; no clear D. Germline values: CDR1 MDHEN, CDR2 SYDVKM. This CDR3 region has 12 residues. The CDR3 sequence: CASGPDQETQYS. The CDR3 DNA sequence: TGTGCCAGCGGGCCAGACCAGGAGACCCAGTACTCC.

This clonotype was seen more than once but under ten times. The rearrangement joins TRBV12-3 or TRBV12-4 to TRBJ2-2, with a possible D match to TRBD2 (6 bases). This CDR3 contains 14 residues. V dropped 7 bases and J dropped 5 bases, with 14 bases sitting between them. CDR3 sequence reads: CASIGGPWTGELFF. The DNA for the CDR3 is TGTGCCAGCATTGGAGGGCCTTGGACCGGGGAGCTGTTTTTT.